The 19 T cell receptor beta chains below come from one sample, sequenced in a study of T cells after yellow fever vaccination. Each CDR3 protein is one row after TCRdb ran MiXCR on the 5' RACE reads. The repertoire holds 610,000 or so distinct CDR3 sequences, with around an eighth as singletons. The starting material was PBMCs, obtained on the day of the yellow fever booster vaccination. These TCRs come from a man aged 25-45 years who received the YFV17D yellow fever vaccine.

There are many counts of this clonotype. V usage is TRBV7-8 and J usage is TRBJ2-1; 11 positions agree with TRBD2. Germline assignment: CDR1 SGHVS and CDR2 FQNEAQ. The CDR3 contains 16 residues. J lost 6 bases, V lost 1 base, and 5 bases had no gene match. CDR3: CASSLVASGRINEQFF. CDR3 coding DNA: TGTGCCAGCAGCTTAGTTGCTAGCGGGAGGATCAATGAGCAGTTCTTC.

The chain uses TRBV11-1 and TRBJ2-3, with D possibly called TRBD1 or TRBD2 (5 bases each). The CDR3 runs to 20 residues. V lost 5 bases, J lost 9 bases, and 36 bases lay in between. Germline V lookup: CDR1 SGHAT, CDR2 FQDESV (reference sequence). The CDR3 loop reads CASSDRSGPREIVWIRTQYF. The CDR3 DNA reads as TGTGCCAGCAGCGACCGGTCGGGACCTAGGGAAATCGTCTGGATAAGGACGCAGTATTTT. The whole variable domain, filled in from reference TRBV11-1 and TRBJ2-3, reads EAEVAQSPRYKITEKSQAVAFWCDPISGHATLYWYRQILGQGPELLVQFQDESVVDDSQLPKDRFSAERLKGVDSTLKIQPAELGDSAMYLCASSDRSGPREIVWIRTQYFGPGTRLTVL.

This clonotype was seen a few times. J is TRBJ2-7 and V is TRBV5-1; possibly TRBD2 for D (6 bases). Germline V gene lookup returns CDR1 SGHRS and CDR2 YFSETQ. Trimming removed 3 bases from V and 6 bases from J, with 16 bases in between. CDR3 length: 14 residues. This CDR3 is CASSSGVELGEQYF. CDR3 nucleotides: TGCGCCAGCAGCTCGGGGGTTGAATTAGGCGAGCAGTACTTC.

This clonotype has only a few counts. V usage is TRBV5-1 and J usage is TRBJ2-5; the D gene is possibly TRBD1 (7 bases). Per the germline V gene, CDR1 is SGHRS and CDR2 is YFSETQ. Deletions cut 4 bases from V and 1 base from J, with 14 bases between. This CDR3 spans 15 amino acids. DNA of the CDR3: TGCGCCAGCAGCCCTGGAGGGACAGTCCAAGAGACCCAGTACTTC. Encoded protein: CASSPGGTVQETQYF.

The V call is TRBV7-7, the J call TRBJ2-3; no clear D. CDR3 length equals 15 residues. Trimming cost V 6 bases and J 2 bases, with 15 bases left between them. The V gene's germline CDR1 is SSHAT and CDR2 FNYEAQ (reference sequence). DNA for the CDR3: TGTGCCAGCAGTCCCATCCGGAGCCCCACAGATACGCAGTATTTT. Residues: CASSPIRSPTDTQYF.

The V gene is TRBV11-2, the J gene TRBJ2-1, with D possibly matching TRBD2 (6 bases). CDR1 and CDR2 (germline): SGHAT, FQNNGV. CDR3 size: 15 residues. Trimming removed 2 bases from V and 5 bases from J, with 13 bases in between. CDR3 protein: CASSLLRGRNNEQFF. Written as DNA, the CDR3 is TGTGCCAGCAGCTTATTGCGGGGACGAAACAATGAGCAGTTCTTC.

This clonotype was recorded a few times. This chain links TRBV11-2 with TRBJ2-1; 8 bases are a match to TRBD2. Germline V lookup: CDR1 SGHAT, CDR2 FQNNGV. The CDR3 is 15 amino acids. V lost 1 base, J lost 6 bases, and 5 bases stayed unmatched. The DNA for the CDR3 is TGTGCCAGCAGCTTAGGGGCAGCGGGGGCCAATGAGCAGTTCTTC. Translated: CASSLGAAGANEQFF.

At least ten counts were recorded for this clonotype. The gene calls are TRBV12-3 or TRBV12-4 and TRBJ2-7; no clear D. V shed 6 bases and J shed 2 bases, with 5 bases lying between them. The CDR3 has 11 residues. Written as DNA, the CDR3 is TGTGCCAGCAGCCCCGCCTACGAGCAGTACTTC. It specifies CASSPAYEQYF.

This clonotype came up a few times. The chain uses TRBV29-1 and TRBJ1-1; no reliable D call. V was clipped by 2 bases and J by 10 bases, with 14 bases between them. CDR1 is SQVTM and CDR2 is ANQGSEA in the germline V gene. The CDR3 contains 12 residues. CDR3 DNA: TGCAGCGTTGAAATGCCCTCCTTTGGAGCTTTCTTT. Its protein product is CSVEMPSFGAFF.

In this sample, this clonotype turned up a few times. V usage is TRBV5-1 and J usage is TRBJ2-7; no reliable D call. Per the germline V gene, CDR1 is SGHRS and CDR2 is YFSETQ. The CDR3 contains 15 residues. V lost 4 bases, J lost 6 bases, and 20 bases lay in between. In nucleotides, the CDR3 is TGCGCCAGCAGCGTTTCGTGGAGAACCACCGCCGAGCAGTACTTC. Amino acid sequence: CASSVSWRTTAEQYF.

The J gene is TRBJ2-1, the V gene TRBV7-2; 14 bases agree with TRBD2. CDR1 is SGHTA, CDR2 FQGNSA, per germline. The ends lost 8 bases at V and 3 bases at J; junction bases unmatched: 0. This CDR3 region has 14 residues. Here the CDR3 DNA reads TGTGCCAGCGGACTAGCGGGAGGCTACAATGAGCAGTTCTTC. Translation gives CASGLAGGYNEQFF.

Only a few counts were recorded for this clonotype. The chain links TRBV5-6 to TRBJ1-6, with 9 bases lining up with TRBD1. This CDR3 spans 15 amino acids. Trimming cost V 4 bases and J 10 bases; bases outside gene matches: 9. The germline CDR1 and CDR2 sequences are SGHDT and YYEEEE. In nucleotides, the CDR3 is TGTGCCAGCAGCCTACTTACAGGGGGCGGATCACCCCTCCACTTT. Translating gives CASSLLTGGGSPLHF.

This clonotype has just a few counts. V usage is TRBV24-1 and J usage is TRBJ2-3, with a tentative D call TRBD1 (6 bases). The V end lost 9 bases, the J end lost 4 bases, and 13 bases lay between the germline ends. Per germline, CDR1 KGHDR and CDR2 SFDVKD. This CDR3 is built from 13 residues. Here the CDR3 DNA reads TGTGCCACCCCACAGGGAACGGCAGATACGCAGTATTTT. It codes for CATPQGTADTQYF.

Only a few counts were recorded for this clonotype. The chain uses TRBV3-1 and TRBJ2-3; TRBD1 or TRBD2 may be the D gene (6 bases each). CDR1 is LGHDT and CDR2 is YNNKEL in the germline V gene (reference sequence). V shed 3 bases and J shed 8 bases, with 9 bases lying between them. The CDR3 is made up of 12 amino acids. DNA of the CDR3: TGTGCCAGCAGCCACGGGGGCGGTACGCAGTATTTT. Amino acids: CASSHGGGTQYF.

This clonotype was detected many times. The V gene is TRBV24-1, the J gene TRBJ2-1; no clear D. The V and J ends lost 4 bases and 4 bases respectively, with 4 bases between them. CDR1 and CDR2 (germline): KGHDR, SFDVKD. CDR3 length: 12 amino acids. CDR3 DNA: TGTGCCACCAGTGACCCTTACAATGAGCAGTTCTTC. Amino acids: CATSDPYNEQFF.

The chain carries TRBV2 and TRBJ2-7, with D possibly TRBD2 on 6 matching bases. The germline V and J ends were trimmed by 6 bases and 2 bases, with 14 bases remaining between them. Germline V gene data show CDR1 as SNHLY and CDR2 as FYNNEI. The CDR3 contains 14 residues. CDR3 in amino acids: CASRPLALAYEQYF. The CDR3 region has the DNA TGTGCCAGCAGGCCGCTAGCGCTTGCCTACGAGCAGTACTTC.

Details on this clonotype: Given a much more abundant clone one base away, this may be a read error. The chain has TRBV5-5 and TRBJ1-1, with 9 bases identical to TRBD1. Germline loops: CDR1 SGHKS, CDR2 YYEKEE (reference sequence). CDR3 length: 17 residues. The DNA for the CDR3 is TGTGCCTGCAGCCCTGGGGGACAGGGTGGTGCCTTAATCGGAGCTTTCTTT. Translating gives CACSPGGQGGALIGAFF. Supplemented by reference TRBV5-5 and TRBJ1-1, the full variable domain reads DAGVTQSPTHLIKTRGQQVTLRCSPISGHKSVSWYQQVLGQGPQFIFQYYEKEERGRGNFPDRFSARQFPNYSSELNVNALLLGDSALYLCACSPGGQGGALIGAFFGQGTRLTVV.

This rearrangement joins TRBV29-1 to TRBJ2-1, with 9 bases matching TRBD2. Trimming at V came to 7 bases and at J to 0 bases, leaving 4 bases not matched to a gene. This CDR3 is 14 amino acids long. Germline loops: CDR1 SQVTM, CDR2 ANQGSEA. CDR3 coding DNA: TGCAGCGGCGGGGGGGGCGGCTCCTACAATGAGCAGTTCTTC. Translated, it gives CSGGGGGSYNEQFF.

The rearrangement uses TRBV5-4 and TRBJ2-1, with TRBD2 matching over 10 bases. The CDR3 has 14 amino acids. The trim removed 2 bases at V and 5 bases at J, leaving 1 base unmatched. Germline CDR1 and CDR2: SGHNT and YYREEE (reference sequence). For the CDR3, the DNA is TGTGCCAGCAGCTTAACTAGCGGGGACAATGAGCAGTTCTTC. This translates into CASSLTSGDNEQFF.